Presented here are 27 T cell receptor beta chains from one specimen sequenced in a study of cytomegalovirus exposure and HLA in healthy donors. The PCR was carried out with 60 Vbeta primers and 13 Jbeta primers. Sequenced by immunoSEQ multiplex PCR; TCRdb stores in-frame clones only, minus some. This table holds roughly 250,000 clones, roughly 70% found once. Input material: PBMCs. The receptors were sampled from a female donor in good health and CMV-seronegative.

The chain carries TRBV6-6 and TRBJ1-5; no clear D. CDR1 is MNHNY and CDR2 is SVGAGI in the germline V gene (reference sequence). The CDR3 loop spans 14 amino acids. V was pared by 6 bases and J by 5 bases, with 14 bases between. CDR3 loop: CASRGRLIDQPQHF. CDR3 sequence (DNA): TGTGCCAGCAGGGGCCGCCTTATTGATCAGCCCCAGCATTTT.

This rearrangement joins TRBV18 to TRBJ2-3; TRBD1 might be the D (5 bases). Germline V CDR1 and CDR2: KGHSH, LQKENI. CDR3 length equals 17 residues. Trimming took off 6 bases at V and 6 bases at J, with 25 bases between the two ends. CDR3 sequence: CASSLFQGKGAADTQYF. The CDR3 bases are TGTGCCAGCTCGCTTTTCCAGGGAAAAGGTGCCGCGGATACGCAGTATTTT.

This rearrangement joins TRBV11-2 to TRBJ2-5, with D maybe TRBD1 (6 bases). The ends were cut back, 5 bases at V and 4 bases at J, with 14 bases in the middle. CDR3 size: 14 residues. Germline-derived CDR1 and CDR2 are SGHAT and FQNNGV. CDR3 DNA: TGTGCCAGCAGCGAACAGGGCGGATTAGAGACCCAGTACTTC. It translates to CASSEQGGLETQYF.

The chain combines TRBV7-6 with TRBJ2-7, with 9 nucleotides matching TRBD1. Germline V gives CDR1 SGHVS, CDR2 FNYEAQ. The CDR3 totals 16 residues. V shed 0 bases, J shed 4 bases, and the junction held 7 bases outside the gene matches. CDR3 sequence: CASSLAPPGQGYEQYF. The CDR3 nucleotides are TGTGCCAGCAGCTTAGCGCCTCCGGGACAGGGTTACGAGCAGTACTTC.

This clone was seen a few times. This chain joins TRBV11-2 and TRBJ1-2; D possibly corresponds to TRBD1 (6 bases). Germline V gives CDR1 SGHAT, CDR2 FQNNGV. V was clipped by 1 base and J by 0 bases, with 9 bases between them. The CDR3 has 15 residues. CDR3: CASSLGTETNYGYTF. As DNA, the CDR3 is TGTGCCAGCAGCTTAGGGACAGAGACTAACTATGGCTACACCTTC.

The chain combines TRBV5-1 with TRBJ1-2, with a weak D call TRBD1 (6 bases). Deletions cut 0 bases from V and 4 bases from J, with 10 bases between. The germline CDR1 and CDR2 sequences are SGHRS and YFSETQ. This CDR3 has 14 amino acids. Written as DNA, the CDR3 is TGCGCCAGCAGCTTGGGTCAGGGGTCCTATGGCTACACCTTC. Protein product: CASSLGQGSYGYTF.

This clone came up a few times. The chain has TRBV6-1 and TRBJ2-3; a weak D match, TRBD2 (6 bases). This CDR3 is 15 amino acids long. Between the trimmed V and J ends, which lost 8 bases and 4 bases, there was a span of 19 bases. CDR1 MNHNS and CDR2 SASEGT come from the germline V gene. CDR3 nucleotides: TGTGCCAGCGCCCCTGATAGTGGAGGGCCAGATACGCAGTATTTT. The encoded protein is CASAPDSGGPDTQYF.

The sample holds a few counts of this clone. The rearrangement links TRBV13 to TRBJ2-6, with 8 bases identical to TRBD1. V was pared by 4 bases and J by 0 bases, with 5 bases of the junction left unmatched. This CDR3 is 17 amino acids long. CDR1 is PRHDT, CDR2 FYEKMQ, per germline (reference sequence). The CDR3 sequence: CASSSQGARSGANVLTF. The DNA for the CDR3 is TGTGCCAGCAGCTCCCAGGGGGCGCGCTCTGGGGCCAACGTCCTGACTTTC.

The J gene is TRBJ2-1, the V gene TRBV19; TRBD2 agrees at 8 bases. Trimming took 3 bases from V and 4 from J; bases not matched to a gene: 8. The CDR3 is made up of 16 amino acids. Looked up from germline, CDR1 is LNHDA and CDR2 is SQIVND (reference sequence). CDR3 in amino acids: CASSITSGGKYNEQFF. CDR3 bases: TGTGCCAGTAGTATTACTAGCGGAGGGAAATACAATGAGCAGTTCTTC.

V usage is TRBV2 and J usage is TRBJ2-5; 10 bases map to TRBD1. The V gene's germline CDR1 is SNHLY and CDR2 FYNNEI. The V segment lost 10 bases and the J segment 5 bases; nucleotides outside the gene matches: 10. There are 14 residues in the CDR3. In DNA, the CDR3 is TGTGCCACTCCCCAGTCGGGACAGGGGGAGACCCAGTACTTC. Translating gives CATPQSGQGETQYF.

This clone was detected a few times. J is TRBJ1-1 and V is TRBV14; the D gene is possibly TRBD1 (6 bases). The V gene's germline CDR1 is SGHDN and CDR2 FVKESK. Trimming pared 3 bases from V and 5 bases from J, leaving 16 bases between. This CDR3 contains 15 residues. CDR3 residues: CASSQLTGLSTEAFF. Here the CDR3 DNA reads TGTGCCAGCAGCCAGTTAACAGGGCTTAGTACTGAAGCTTTCTTT.

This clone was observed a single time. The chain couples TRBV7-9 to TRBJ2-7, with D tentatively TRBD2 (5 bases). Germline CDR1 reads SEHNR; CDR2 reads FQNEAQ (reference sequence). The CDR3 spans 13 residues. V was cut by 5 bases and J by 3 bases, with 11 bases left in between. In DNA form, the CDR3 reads TGTGCCAGCAGCGAGGGAAGCGGCTACGAGCAGTACTTC. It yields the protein CASSEGSGYEQYF.

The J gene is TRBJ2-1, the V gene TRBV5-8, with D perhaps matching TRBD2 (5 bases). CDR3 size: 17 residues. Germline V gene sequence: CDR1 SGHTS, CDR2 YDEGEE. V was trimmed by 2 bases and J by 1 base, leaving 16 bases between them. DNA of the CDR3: TGTGCCAGCAGCTTTCGGGCTAGCCGACCTTCCTACAATGAGCAGTTCTTC. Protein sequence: CASSFRASRPSYNEQFF.

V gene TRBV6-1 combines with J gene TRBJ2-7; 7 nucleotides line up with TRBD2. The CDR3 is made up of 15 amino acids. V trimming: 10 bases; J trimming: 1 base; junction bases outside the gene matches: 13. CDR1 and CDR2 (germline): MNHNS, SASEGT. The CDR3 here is CAIYSGEGRSYEQYF. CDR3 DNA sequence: TGTGCCATCTACTCCGGGGAGGGTCGTTCCTACGAGCAGTACTTC.

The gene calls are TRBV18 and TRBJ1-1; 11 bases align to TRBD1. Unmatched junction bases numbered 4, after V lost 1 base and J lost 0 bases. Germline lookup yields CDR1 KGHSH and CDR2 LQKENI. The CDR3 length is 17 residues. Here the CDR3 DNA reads TGTGCCAGCTCACCACGGACAGGGGGCGACATGAACACTGAAGCTTTCTTT. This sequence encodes CASSPRTGGDMNTEAFF.

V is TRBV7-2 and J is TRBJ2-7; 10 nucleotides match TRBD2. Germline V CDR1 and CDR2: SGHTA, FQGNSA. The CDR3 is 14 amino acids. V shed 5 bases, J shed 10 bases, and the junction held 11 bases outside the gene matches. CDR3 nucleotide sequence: TGTGCCAGCAGCCTCGGACTAGCGGTCTTAGATCAGTACTTC. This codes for CASSLGLAVLDQYF. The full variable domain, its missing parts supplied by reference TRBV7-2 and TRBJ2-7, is GAGVSQSPSNKVTEKGKDVELRCDPISGHTALYWYRQSLGQGLEFLIYFQGNSAPDKSGLPSDRFSAERTGGSVSTLTIQRTQQEDSAVYLCASSLGLAVLDQYFGPGTRLTVT.

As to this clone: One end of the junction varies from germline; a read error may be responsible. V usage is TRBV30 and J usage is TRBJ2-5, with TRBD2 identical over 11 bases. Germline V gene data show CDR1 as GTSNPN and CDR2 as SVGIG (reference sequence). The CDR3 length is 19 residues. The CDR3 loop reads CAWSVRWGLAENNQEAQYF. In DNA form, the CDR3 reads TGTGCCTGGAGTGTCCGGTGGGGACTAGCGGAAAACAACCAAGAGGCCCAGTACTTC. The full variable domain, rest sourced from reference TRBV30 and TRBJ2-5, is SQTIHQWPATLVQPVGSPLSLECTVEGTSNPNLYWYRQAAGRGLQLLFYSVGIGQISSEVPQNLSASRPQDRQFILSSKKLLLSDSGFYLCAWSVRWGLAENNQEAQYFGPGTRLLVL.

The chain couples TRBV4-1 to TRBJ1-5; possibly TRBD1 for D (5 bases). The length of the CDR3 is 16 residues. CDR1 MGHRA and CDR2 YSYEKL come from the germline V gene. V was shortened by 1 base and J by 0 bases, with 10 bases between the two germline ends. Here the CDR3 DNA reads TGCGCCAGCAGCCAAGGGGGCCCGACTAGCAATCAGCCCCAGCATTTT. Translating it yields CASSQGGPTSNQPQHF.

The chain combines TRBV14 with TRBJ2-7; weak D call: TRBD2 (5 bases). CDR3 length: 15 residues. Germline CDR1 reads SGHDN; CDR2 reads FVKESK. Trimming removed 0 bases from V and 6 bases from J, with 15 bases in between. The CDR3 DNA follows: TGTGCCAGCAGCCAAGATCGGGCAGGTCGGGGCGAGCAGTACTTC. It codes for CASSQDRAGRGEQYF.

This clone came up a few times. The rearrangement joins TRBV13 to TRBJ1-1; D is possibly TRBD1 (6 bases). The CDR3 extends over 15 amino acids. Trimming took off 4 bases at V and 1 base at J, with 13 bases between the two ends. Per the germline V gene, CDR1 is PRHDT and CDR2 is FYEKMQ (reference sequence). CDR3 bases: TGTGCCAGCAGCTCCACGGGGGGCCCGAACACTGAAGCTTTCTTT. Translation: CASSSTGGPNTEAFF.

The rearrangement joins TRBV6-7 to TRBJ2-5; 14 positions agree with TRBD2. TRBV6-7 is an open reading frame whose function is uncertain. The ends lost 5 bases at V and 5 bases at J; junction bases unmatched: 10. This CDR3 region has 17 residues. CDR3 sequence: CASSKPGLAGVRETQYF. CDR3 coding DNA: TGTGCCAGCAGTAAACCGGGACTAGCGGGAGTAAGGGAGACCCAGTACTTC.

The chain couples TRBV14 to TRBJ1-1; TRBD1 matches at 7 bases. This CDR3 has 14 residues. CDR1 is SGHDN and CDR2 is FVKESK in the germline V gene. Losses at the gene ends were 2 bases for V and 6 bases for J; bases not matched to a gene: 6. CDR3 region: CASSQRQGVAEAFF. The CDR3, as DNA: TGTGCCAGCAGCCAACGTCAGGGGGTGGCTGAAGCTTTCTTT.

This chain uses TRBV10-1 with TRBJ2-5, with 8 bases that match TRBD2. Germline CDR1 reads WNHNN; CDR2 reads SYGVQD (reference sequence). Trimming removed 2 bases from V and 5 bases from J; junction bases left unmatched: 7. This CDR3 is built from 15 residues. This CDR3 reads CASSETTGGRETQYF. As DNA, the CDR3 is TGCGCCAGCAGTGAGACTACGGGAGGGCGGGAGACCCAGTACTTC.

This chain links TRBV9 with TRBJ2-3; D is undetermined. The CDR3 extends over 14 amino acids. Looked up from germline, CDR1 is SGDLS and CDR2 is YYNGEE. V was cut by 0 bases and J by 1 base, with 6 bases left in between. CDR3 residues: CASSVAVGTDTQYF. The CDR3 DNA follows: TGTGCCAGCAGCGTAGCAGTGGGCACAGATACGCAGTATTTT.

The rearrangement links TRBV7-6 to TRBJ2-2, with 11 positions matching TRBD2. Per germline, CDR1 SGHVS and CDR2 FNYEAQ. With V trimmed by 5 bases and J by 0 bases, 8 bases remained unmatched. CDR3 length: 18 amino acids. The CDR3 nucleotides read TGTGCCAGCAGCCTTAGCCTAGCGGGAGGAACGAACACCGGGGAGCTGTTTTTT. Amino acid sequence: CASSLSLAGGTNTGELFF.

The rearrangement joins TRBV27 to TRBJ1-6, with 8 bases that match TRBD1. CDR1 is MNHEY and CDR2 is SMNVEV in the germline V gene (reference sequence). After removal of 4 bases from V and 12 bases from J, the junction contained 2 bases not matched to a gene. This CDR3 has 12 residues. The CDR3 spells CASSSDRGPLHF. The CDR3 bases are TGTGCCAGCAGTTCCGACAGGGGACCCCTCCACTTT.

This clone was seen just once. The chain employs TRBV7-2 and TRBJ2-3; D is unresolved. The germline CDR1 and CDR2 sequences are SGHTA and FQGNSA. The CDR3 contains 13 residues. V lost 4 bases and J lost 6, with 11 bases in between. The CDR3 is CASSSRPGDTQYF. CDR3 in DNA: TGTGCCAGCAGCTCGCGCCCCGGGGATACGCAGTATTTT.